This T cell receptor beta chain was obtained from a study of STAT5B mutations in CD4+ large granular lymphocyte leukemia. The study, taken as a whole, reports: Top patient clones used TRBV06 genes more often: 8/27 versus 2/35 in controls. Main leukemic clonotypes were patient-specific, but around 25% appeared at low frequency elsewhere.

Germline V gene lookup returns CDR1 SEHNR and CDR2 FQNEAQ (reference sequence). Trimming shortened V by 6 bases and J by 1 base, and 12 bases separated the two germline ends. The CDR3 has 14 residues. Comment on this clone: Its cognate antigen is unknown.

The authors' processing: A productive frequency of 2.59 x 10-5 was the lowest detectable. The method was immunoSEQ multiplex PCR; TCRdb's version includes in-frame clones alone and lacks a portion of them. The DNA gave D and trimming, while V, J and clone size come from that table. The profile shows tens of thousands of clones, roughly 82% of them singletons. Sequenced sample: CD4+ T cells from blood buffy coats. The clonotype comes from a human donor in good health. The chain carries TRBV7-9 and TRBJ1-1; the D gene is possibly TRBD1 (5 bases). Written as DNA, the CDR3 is TGTGCCAGCAGTCTAGGAAGGGGGAACACTGAAGCTTTCTTT. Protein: CASSLGRGNTEAFF.